Below are 30 T cell receptor beta chains sequenced from a single sample in a study of blood T cell repertoires in COVID-19. Assay: immunoSEQ multiplex PCR; the TCRdb copy retains only in-frame clones and omits some. The sample contains roughly 330,000 clones, roughly 88% of which appear only once. The specimen was PBMCs or T cells enriched from blood (not recorded which). The source of these receptors is a man aged 30 to 45 who had recovered from COVID-19.

The chain uses TRBV5-1 and TRBJ2-7; 8 nucleotides line up with TRBD1. V lost 0 bases and J lost 0; bases outside the gene matches: 2. Germline CDR1 reads SGHRS; CDR2 reads YFSETQ. The CDR3 length is 15 residues. CDR3 in DNA: TGCGCCAGCAGCTTGGTACAGGGGGACTCCTACGAGCAGTACTTC. This gives the protein CASSLVQGDSYEQYF.

The CDR3 spells CASSGGTGVSYEQYF. The CDR3 bases are TGTGCCAGCAGCGGCGGGACAGGGGTATCCTACGAGCAGTACTTC. The rearrangement uses TRBV5-4 and TRBJ2-7, with 10 bases fitting TRBD1. The trim removed 4 bases at V and 1 base at J, leaving 5 bases unmatched. The V gene's germline CDR1 is SGHNT and CDR2 YYREEE (reference sequence). The CDR3 has 15 amino acids.

This chain connects TRBV4-1 to TRBJ2-3; 12 nucleotides match TRBD2. CDR3 size: 18 residues. The V segment lost 2 bases and the J segment 7 bases; nucleotides outside the gene matches: 13. Germline CDR1 and CDR2: MGHRA and YSYEKL. The DNA for the CDR3 is TGCGCCAGCAGCCAATCGCACCGAACTAGCGGGGGGACGAATACGCAGTATTTT. It codes for CASSQSHRTSGGTNTQYF.

The rearrangement uses TRBV2 and TRBJ1-1, with 7 bases that match TRBD1. Germline V gives CDR1 SNHLY, CDR2 FYNNEI. The V and J ends lost 6 bases and 6 bases, in that order; junction bases with no gene match: 7. This CDR3 has 13 amino acids. This CDR3 reads CASSGDSWAEAFF. The DNA of the CDR3 is TGTGCCAGCAGCGGGGACAGTTGGGCTGAAGCTTTCTTT.

The CDR3 sequence: CASSLFRNSYNEQFF. The DNA of the CDR3 is TGTGCCAGCAGTTTATTTCGTAACTCCTACAATGAGCAGTTCTTC. The chain carries TRBV27 and TRBJ2-1; D is undetermined. Trimming removed 1 base at V and 0 bases at J, with 7 bases between. Germline values: CDR1 MNHEY, CDR2 SMNVEV (reference sequence). This CDR3 is built from 15 residues.

This clone turned up a few times. The chain uses TRBV27 and TRBJ2-3, with 10 bases that match TRBD2. V trimming: 2 bases; J trimming: 1 base; junction bases outside the gene matches: 3. This CDR3 has 16 residues. Per germline, CDR1 MNHEY and CDR2 SMNVEV (reference sequence). In DNA, the CDR3 is TGTGCCAGCAGTTTACCGAGCGGGGGGGGCACAGATACGCAGTATTTT. Its translation: CASSLPSGGGTDTQYF.

The chain is built from TRBV5-1 and TRBJ2-6, with 11 positions matching TRBD1. The CDR3 is made up of 17 amino acids. V dropped 4 bases and J dropped 0; count of bases not matched to a gene: 3. Germline lookup yields CDR1 SGHRS and CDR2 YFSETQ. The CDR3 DNA sequence: TGCGCCAGCAGCATAGGGACAGGGGGCTCTGGGGCCAACGTCCTGACTTTC. Protein: CASSIGTGGSGANVLTF. Drawing the rest from reference TRBV5-1 and TRBJ2-6, the complete variable domain is KAGVTQTPRYLIKTRGQQVTLSCSPISGHRSVSWYQQTPGQGLQFLFEYFSETQRNKGNFPGRFSGRQFSNSRSEMNVSTLELGDSALYLCASSIGTGGSGANVLTFGAGSRLTVL.

The rearrangement joins TRBV18 to TRBJ1-2; 9 nucleotides agree with TRBD1. J was trimmed by 4 bases and V by 0 bases; bases with no gene match: 3. Germline assignment: CDR1 KGHSH and CDR2 LQKENI. CDR3 length equals 15 residues. CDR3 loop: CASSPPGQGTYGYTF. DNA for the CDR3: TGTGCCAGCTCACCACCGGGACAGGGAACCTATGGCTACACCTTC.

This chain joins TRBV18 and TRBJ1-4; the D is unclear. Germline assignment: CDR1 KGHSH and CDR2 LQKENI. CDR3 length: 15 amino acids. V was clipped by 3 bases and J by 0 bases, with 8 bases between them. The CDR3 DNA follows: TGTGCCAGCTCACCCCAACAAGCAACTAATGAAAAACTGTTTTTT. Residues: CASSPQQATNEKLFF.

The chain is built from TRBV6-5 and TRBJ2-7, with D maybe TRBD2 (5 bases). The V gene's germline CDR1 is MNHEY and CDR2 SVGAGI. Trimming left V 1 base short and J 2 bases short, with 6 bases between. The CDR3 length is 13 residues. The CDR3 sequence is CASSYWRTYEQYF. CDR3 bases: TGTGCCAGCAGTTACTGGAGGACCTACGAGCAGTACTTC.

The V call is TRBV9, the J call TRBJ2-1, with D possibly TRBD1 on 5 matching bases. Germline CDR1 and CDR2: SGDLS and YYNGEE. CDR3 length: 16 amino acids. The V end lost 3 bases, the J end lost 2 bases, and 15 bases lay between the germline ends. The CDR3 DNA follows: TGTGCCAGCAGCGCAAGACAGTCCGTAACCTACAATGAGCAGTTCTTC. Protein: CASSARQSVTYNEQFF.

The chain joins TRBV10-1 to TRBJ1-3; D is unresolved. Germline V gene sequence: CDR1 WNHNN, CDR2 SYGVQD (reference sequence). V lost 7 bases and J 0 bases, leaving 13 bases between the germline ends. This CDR3 is 15 amino acids long. CDR3: CASIGLRISGNTIYF. The CDR3 nucleotides read TGCGCCAGCATCGGACTGCGAATCTCTGGAAACACCATATATTTT.

The chain recombines TRBV18 with TRBJ2-3; perhaps TRBD2 as D (5 bases). Germline assignment: CDR1 KGHSH and CDR2 LQKENI. This CDR3 contains 14 residues. The V end was cut by 10 bases, the J end by 1 base, with 15 bases between. The CDR3 reads CANDPGDRTDTQYF. CDR3 nucleotides: TGTGCCAACGATCCCGGGGATCGCACAGATACGCAGTATTTT.

This clone was seen a handful of times. The chain couples TRBV18 to TRBJ1-5, with TRBD1 identical over 9 bases. With 2 bases clipped from V and 6 bases from J, the junction kept 5 bases outside the gene matches. Germline V lookup: CDR1 KGHSH, CDR2 LQKENI. The CDR3 covers 15 residues. CDR3 DNA: TGTGCCAGCTCACCAGCAACAGGGGGCATTCAGCCCCAGCATTTT. Residues: CASSPATGGIQPQHF. The entire variable domain, with the rest obtained from reference TRBV18 and TRBJ1-5, is as follows: NAGVMQNPRHLVRRRGQEARLRCSPMKGHSHVYWYRQLPEEGLKFMVYLQKENIIDESGMPKERFSAEFPKEGPSILRIQQVVRGDSAAYFCASSPATGGIQPQHFGDGTRLSIL.

As DNA, the CDR3 is TGTGCCAGCTCAGCTAATGGTTACACTGAAGCTTTCTTT. It specifies CASSANGYTEAFF. The genes are TRBV18 and TRBJ1-1; no firm D call. Germline CDR1 and CDR2: KGHSH and LQKENI. The CDR3 contains 13 residues. V was shortened by 5 bases and J by 3 bases, with 10 bases between the two germline ends.

The chain joins TRBV10-2 to TRBJ2-3; 10 nucleotides line up with TRBD2. The junction had 4 bases not matched to a gene; V was cut back by 5 bases and J by 2 bases. This CDR3 spans 15 amino acids. Per germline, CDR1 WSHSY and CDR2 SAAADI. CDR3 residues: CASSLAGANTDTQYF. The CDR3 bases are TGCGCCAGCAGTCTAGCGGGGGCTAACACAGATACGCAGTATTTT.

This clone appeared once. The J gene is TRBJ2-7, the V gene TRBV28, with 7 bases aligning to TRBD1. The CDR3 consists of 15 residues. Trimming took 6 bases from V and 2 from J; bases not matched to a gene: 10. CDR1 is MDHEN and CDR2 is SYDVKM in the germline V gene. CDR3 DNA: TGTGCCAGCAGCTCCGACAGGGCCGAGACCTACGAGCAGTACTTC. Translation gives CASSSDRAETYEQYF. The whole variable domain, filled in from reference TRBV28 and TRBJ2-7, reads DVKVTQSSRYLVKRTGEKVFLECVQDMDHENMFWYRQDPGLGLRLIYFSYDVKMKEKGDIPEGYSVSREKKERFSLILESASTNQTSMYLCASSSDRAETYEQYFGPGTRLTVT.

V and J are TRBV28 and TRBJ1-3; 10 nucleotides agree with TRBD1. The trim removed 5 bases at V and 0 bases at J, leaving 4 bases unmatched. Germline lookup yields CDR1 MDHEN and CDR2 SYDVKM. CDR3 length equals 16 residues. The CDR3 is CASSLGQGGSGNTIYF. CDR3 DNA: TGTGCCAGCAGTCTAGGACAGGGGGGCTCTGGAAACACCATATATTTT.

The chain has TRBV6-5 and TRBJ1-2; 8 nucleotides agree with TRBD1. The CDR3 contains 15 residues. Germline V CDR1 and CDR2: MNHEY, SVGAGI. The V and J ends lost 7 bases and 1 base, in that order; junction bases with no gene match: 8. CDR3 region: CASTVGQANNYGYTF. DNA for the CDR3: TGTGCCAGCACGGTGGGACAGGCAAATAACTATGGCTACACCTTC.

V is TRBV30 and J is TRBJ1-3; TRBD1 is a possible D gene (6 bases). The CDR3 is made up of 15 amino acids. V dropped 4 bases and J dropped 0 bases, with 13 bases sitting between them. Germline CDR1 is GTSNPN and CDR2 is SVGIG (reference sequence). The CDR3 DNA follows: TGTGCCTGGATGGGACACCTAATCTCTGGAAACACCATATATTTT. Amino acids: CAWMGHLISGNTIYF.

This chain connects TRBV4-1 to TRBJ2-1, with 7 bases that match TRBD2. Germline lookup yields CDR1 MGHRA and CDR2 YSYEKL. This CDR3 has 16 amino acids. J was trimmed by 5 bases and V by 4 bases; bases with no gene match: 11. The DNA of the CDR3 is TGCGCCAGCAGCCCCCGAAGCGGGGTAAATAACAATGAGCAGTTCTTC. Its translation is CASSPRSGVNNNEQFF.

The chain joins TRBV5-1 to TRBJ1-4; TRBD1 aligns across 7 bases. Looked up from germline, CDR1 is SGHRS and CDR2 is YFSETQ. The trim removed 1 base at V and 5 bases at J, leaving 8 bases unmatched. This CDR3 contains 16 residues. The CDR3 bases are TGCGCCAGCAGCTTGACACAACAGGGGCCCAATGAAAAACTGTTTTTT. It translates to CASSLTQQGPNEKLFF.

The chain employs TRBV30 and TRBJ1-2, with D tentatively TRBD1 (6 bases). Trimming took 1 base from V and 8 from J, leaving 20 bases between them. CDR1 GTSNPN and CDR2 SVGIG come from the germline V gene (reference sequence). The CDR3 runs to 15 residues. The CDR3 bases are TGTGCCTGGAGTGCAACCGGGACACTTAATTCCGGCTACACCTTC. Protein sequence: CAWSATGTLNSGYTF.

The table lists this clone with a count of one. This rearrangement joins TRBV18 to TRBJ1-6, with D perhaps matching TRBD1 (5 bases). This CDR3 has 16 amino acids. The germline V gene has CDR1 KGHSH and CDR2 LQKENI. V lost 3 bases, J lost 7 bases, and 16 bases lay in between. The CDR3 DNA is TGTGCCAGCTCACCTAATGGCCGACAGCCGAATTCACCCCTCCACTTT. This gives the protein CASSPNGRQPNSPLHF. Full variable domain (rest looked up from reference TRBV18 and TRBJ1-6): NAGVMQNPRHLVRRRGQEARLRCSPMKGHSHVYWYRQLPEEGLKFMVYLQKENIIDESGMPKERFSAEFPKEGPSILRIQQVVRGDSAAYFCASSPNGRQPNSPLHFGNGTRLTVT.

The chain is built from TRBV7-2 and TRBJ1-2, with D possibly TRBD1 on 5 matching bases. Germline V CDR1 and CDR2: SGHTA, FQGNSA. This CDR3 spans 14 amino acids. V was cut by 1 base and J by 3 bases, with 9 bases left in between. CDR3 residues: CASSLVRGDYGYTF. As DNA, the CDR3 is TGTGCCAGCAGCTTAGTTAGGGGTGACTATGGCTACACCTTC.

The chain has TRBV19 and TRBJ1-2; D might be TRBD1 (5 bases). Trimming stripped 7 bases from V and 8 bases from J, with 14 bases between. In germline, CDR1 is LNHDA, CDR2 SQIVND (reference sequence). The CDR3 runs 12 residues. CDR3 bases: TGTGCCAGTACCCCAGGGTCTTCAGGCTACACCTTC. Translation gives CASTPGSSGYTF. Filled out from reference TRBV19 and TRBJ1-2, the complete variable domain reads DGGITQSPKYLFRKEGQNVTLSCEQNLNHDAMYWYRQDPGQGLRLIYYSQIVNDFQKGDIAEGYSVSREKKESFPLTVTSAQKNPTAFYLCASTPGSSGYTFGSGTRLTVV.

Comment on this clone: The sample holds other DNA sequences that translate to the same CDR3. This chain connects TRBV18 to TRBJ1-5; TRBD1 aligns across 10 bases. The CDR3 is 15 residues long. V gave up 3 bases and J gave up 2 bases; unmatched junction bases: 1. Germline V gene sequence: CDR1 KGHSH, CDR2 LQKENI. CDR3 protein: CASSPGTGGNQPQHF. CDR3 nucleotide sequence: TGTGCCAGCTCACCTGGGACAGGGGGCAATCAGCCCCAGCATTTT.

The V call is TRBV21-1, the J call TRBJ1-5. TRBV21-1 counts as a pseudogene. This CDR3 spans 17 amino acids. The CDR3 loop is CASSKARVNGGNQPQHF. CDR3 sequence (DNA): TGTGCCAGCAGCAAAGCGCGGGTTAATGGGGGGAATCAGCCCCAGCATTTT.

The rearrangement joins TRBV12-2 to TRBJ2-7; the table's D call of TRBD1 was not tested on the DNA. TRBV12-2 corresponds to a pseudogene. The CDR3 sequence is 16 residues long. Here the CDR3 DNA reads TGTGCAAGTCGCTTAGCTTTTTCAGGGCCCGACTACGAGCAGTACTTC. As protein: CASRLAFSGPDYEQYF.

The chain uses TRBV3-1 (or the pseudogene TRBV3-2) and TRBJ2-7, with 12 positions matching TRBD1. Germline CDR1 and CDR2: LGHDT and YNNKEL (reference sequence). V shed 4 bases and J 11 bases; nucleotides not matched to a gene: 6. The CDR3 spans 13 residues. The CDR3 DNA sequence: TGTGCCAGCAGCCTGGGGGACAGGGGGCGCAAGTACTTC. This translates into CASSLGDRGRKYF.